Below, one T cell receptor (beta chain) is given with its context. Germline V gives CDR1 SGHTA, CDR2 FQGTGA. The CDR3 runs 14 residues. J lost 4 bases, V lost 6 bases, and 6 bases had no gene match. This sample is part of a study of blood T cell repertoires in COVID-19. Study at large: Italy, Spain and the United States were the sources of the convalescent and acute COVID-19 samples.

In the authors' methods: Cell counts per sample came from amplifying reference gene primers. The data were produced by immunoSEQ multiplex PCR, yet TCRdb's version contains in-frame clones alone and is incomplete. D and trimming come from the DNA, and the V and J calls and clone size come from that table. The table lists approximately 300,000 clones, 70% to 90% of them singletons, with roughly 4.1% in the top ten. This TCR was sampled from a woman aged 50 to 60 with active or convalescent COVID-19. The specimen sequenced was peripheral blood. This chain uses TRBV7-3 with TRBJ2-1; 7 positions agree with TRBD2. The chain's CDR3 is CASSGGGGYNEQFF. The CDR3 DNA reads TGTGCCAGCAGTGGCGGGGGAGGGTACAATGAGCAGTTCTTC.